This is a list of T cell receptor beta chains from one sample in a study of Graves' ophthalmopathy and Graves' hyperthyroidism. Each CDR3 protein gets one entry after TCRdb re-called the multiplex PCR reads with MiXCR. The sample has under 350,000 distinct CDR3 sequences, about a sixth seen once. Sequenced input: peripheral blood. The receptors were gathered from an adult man with Graves' ophthalmopathy. Each CDR3 is given with its conserved first and last residue. Each record gives: clone size, V gene, J gene, D gene, CDR3 DNA, CDR3 protein. The D gene is left open where the match is weak. Size is omitted from some rows. Given values are once, few, many or a class for expanded clones.

many	TRBV7-9	TRBJ2-5	TRBD1	TGTGCCTGGGGGACAGGAGCTACGACCCAAGAGACCCAGTACTTC	CAWGTGATTQETQYF
-	TRBV20-1	TRBJ2-7	TRBD1	TGCAGTGTCCGCCCCGGACAGGAACACACCTACGAGCAGTACTTC	CSVRPGQEHTYEQYF
-	TRBV6-1	TRBJ1-1	-	TGTGCCAGCAGCCACGGGTCATCGGCTTTCTTT	CASSHGSSAFF
-	TRBV30	TRBJ1-1	-	TGTGCCTGTACAGGGTTGGGCACTGAAGCTTTCTTT	CACTGLGTEAFF
-	TRBV6-1	TRBJ1-2	-	TGTGCCAGCAGTGAAGGGGGTCTTGGCTACACCTTC	CASSEGGLGYTF
few	TRBV14	TRBJ1-3	TRBD1	TGTGCCAGCAGCCCCGACAGGGTTGGAAACACCATATATTTT	CASSPDRVGNTIYF
many	TRBV7-3	TRBJ2-2	-	TGTGCCAGCAGCTCGGCCCCTAGCAACCGTCCCGGGGAGCTGTTTTTT	CASSSAPSNRPGELFF
many	TRBV4-2	TRBJ2-7	-	TGTGCCAGCAGCCAAGAAATCGGCTCCTGGAGCTCCTACGAGCAGTACTTC	CASSQEIGSWSSYEQYF
many	TRBV20-1	TRBJ2-2	-	TGCAGTGCTACGAGAGCCGAGGACACCGGGGAGCTGTTTTTT	CSATRAEDTGELFF
many	TRBV10-2	TRBJ2-5	TRBD1	TGCGCCAGCAGTGAGTCACAGAGGACAGGGTGGGAGACCCAGTACTTC	CASSESQRTGWETQYF
many	TRBV12-3/TRBV12-4	TRBJ2-7	-	TGTGCCAGCAGTTTAGGAGGGCCGGGGTACGAGCAGTACTTC	CASSLGGPGYEQYF
many	TRBV18	TRBJ2-3	-	TGTGCCAGCTCACCAGGTCTGCGCACAGATACGCAGTATTTT	CASSPGLRTDTQYF
many	TRBV7-9	TRBJ1-1	-	TGTGCCAGCAGCTTTCTAGGCACTGAAGCTTTCTTT	CASSFLGTEAFF
many	TRBV2	TRBJ2-5	TRBD1	TGTGCCAGCAGAGCGGACAGGGGGCACGGGGAGACCCAGTACTTC	CASRADRGHGETQYF
many	TRBV6-2/TRBV6-3	TRBJ1-2	-	TGTGCCAGCAAGTCGACGGACTATGGCTACACCTTC	CASKSTDYGYTF
many	TRBV7-3	TRBJ2-5	TRBD1	TGTGCCAGCAGTGCTACAGGGGGCCCAGAGACCCAGTACTTC	CASSATGGPETQYF
many	TRBV9	TRBJ1-6	TRBD1	TGTGCCAGCAGCGATTACAGGGGGTGGGATTCACCCCTCCACTTT	CASSDYRGWDSPLHF
many	TRBV6-1	TRBJ2-7	TRBD1	TGTGCCAGCAGTGTAGGGACAGGGGTGCGCGAGCAGTACTTC	CASSVGTGVREQYF
-	TRBV7-2	TRBJ2-5	-	TGTGCCAGCAGATCTAGGGTCCAAGAGACCCAGTACTTC	CASRSRVQETQYF
-	TRBV7-9	TRBJ1-6	-	TGTGCCAGCAGCCCCGATTTGGGGTTTAATTCACCCCTCCACTTT	CASSPDLGFNSPLHF
many	TRBV19	TRBJ1-1	-	TGTGCCAGTAGCCGCGGGGGGTCTGAAGCTTTCTTT	CASSRGGSEAFF
many	TRBV27	TRBJ2-2	TRBD2	TGTGCCAGCAGTTTATCGGGCGGGGGCACCGGGGAGCTGTTTTTT	CASSLSGGGTGELFF
many	TRBV12-3/TRBV12-4	TRBJ2-7	TRBD2	TGTGCCAGCAGTTTAGGCGGGGGTGATTCCTACGAGCAGTACTTC	CASSLGGGDSYEQYF
few	TRBV15	TRBJ2-3	-	TGTGCCACCAGCAGAGGCCCTACAGGGTTTCCAGATACGCAGTATTTT	CATSRGPTGFPDTQYF
many	TRBV5-1	TRBJ1-1	-	TGCGCCAGCAGTACGATCTCGGGTACTGAAGCTTTCTTT	CASSTISGTEAFF
many	TRBV20-1	TRBJ2-7	-	TGCAGTGCTACGGGCAGGGGCCACGAGCAGTACTTC	CSATGRGHEQYF
many	TRBV28	TRBJ2-5	-	TGTGCCAGCAGTGCACTAGGCCGCCAAGAGACCCAGTACTTC	CASSALGRQETQYF
many	TRBV12-3/TRBV12-4	TRBJ1-1	TRBD1	TGTGCCAGCAGTAAAAAGACAGGGGAGGTGAACACTGAAGCTTTCTTT	CASSKKTGEVNTEAFF
many	TRBV12-3/TRBV12-4	TRBJ2-7	TRBD2	TGTGCCAGCGGTCCTAGCGGGAGGTACGAGCAGTACTTC	CASGPSGRYEQYF
many	TRBV3-1	TRBJ1-1	-	TGTGCCAGCAGCCAGAAACGGTTCACGGTCTTT	CASSQKRFTVF
many	TRBV20-1	TRBJ2-7	-	TGCAGTGCCACAGAGGGGGGAGGATCAGAAGAGCAGTACTTC	CSATEGGGSEEQYF
-	TRBV15	TRBJ2-7	-	TGTGCCACCAGCAGAGGAGGCGGGACAGTCCACGAGCAGTACTTC	CATSRGGGTVHEQYF
many	TRBV7-8	TRBJ2-2	TRBD1	TGTGCCAGCAGCTTATGGGGAGCCGGGGACAGGTCACACTTCGCGAACACCGGGGAGCTGTTTTTT	CASSLWGAGDRSHFANTGELFF
many	TRBV6-1	TRBJ2-7	-	TGTGCCAGCAGTGAACAATATTTTCGTCTCTACGAGCAGTACTTC	CASSEQYFRLYEQYF
many	TRBV13	TRBJ1-2	-	TGTGCCAGCAGCTTTGGGAGACAGCCTAACTATGGCTACACCTTC	CASSFGRQPNYGYTF
many	TRBV5-6	TRBJ1-5	TRBD1	TGTGCCAGCAGCTTGCTATCCGGGACAGCTTCGTTTCAGCCCCAGCATTTT	CASSLLSGTASFQPQHF
-	TRBV6-1	TRBJ2-7	-	TGTGCCAGCAGTGGGGCCTTGGGACCCTACGAGCAGTACTTC	CASSGALGPYEQYF
many	TRBV28	TRBJ2-2	-	TGTGCCAGCAGTCCTAGCATCGGGGAGCTGTTTTTT	CASSPSIGELFF
many	TRBV5-5	TRBJ1-1	-	TGTGCCAGCAGCTTGAGGGGGGGCACCATGAACACTGAAGCTTTCTTT	CASSLRGGTMNTEAFF
many	TRBV18	TRBJ2-5	TRBD2	TGTGCCAGCTCACCGGCTCTAGCGGGAGAAGAGACCCAGTACTTC	CASSPALAGEETQYF
-	TRBV12-3/TRBV12-4	TRBJ2-7	-	TGTGCCAGCAGCCCCCTAGCGCCACTAGATTACGAGCAGTACTTC	CASSPLAPLDYEQYF
many	TRBV27	TRBJ1-2	TRBD1	TGTGCCAGCAGTTCCGACAGGGCTGGCTACACCTTC	CASSSDRAGYTF
-	TRBV6-2/TRBV6-3	TRBJ1-1	TRBD1	TGTGCCAGCACCCAAACAGGGGTGAACACTGAAGCTTTCTTT	CASTQTGVNTEAFF
many	TRBV6-1	TRBJ1-5	TRBD1	TGTGCCAGCAGTGGAAGACAGGGTCGGAATCAGCCCCAGCATTTT	CASSGRQGRNQPQHF
-	TRBV28	TRBJ2-7	TRBD1	TGTGCCAGCAGTTTTGAGGGGACAGGGGGCTACGAGCAGTACTTC	CASSFEGTGGYEQYF
-	TRBV7-2	TRBJ1-2	TRBD1	TGTGCCAGCAGCTTAGCTGGACAGGGCATAGCTAGCTATGGCTACACCTTC	CASSLAGQGIASYGYTF
few	TRBV6-1	TRBJ1-1	-	TGTGCCACCGGACAGCTGAACACTGAAGCTTTCTTT	CATGQLNTEAFF
many	TRBV6-2/TRBV6-3	TRBJ1-6	-	TGTGCCAGCAGTTACCTGAGTTTGACTTCACCCCTCCACTTT	CASSYLSLTSPLHF